This T cell receptor beta chain derives from a study of early T cells in non-severe SARS-CoV-2 infection. This clonotype has only a few counts. Its specificity is not known. Germline and junction disagree at one end, which may indicate a read error. Study-level results: Reliance on VDJdb matching favored anti-spike CD8 responses; private and CD4 specificities were missed.

The protocol attached unique molecular identifiers to individual cDNA molecules. MiXCR was run by TCRdb on the 5' RACE reads, yielding one entry per CDR3 protein. This table holds roughly 68,000 distinct CDR3 sequences, over 4.5% found once. CDR3 length: 19 amino acids. Germline assignment: CDR1 LNHNV and CDR2 YYDKDF (reference sequence). The origin of this receptor is an adult who was a healthcare worker with PCR-confirmed SARS-CoV-2 infection or an uninfected control (not recorded which). The gene calls are TRBV15 and TRBJ2-7; 11 bases agree with TRBD1. The sample taken for sequencing was whole blood. This CDR3 reads CATSRDLRDRGARSYEQYF. The CDR3 DNA is TGTGCCACCAGCCGAGATCTTAGGGACAGGGGGGCCCGCTCCTACGAGCAGTACTTC.